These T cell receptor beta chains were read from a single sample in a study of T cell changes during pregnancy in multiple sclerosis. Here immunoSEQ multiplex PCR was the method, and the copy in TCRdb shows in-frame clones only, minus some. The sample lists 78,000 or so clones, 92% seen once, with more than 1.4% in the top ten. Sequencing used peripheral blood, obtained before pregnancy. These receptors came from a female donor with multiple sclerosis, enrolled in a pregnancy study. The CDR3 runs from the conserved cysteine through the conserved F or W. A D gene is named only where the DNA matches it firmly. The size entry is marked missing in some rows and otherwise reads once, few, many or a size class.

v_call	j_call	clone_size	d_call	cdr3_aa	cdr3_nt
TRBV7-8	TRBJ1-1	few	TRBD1	CASSLDPPGGGEAFF	TGTGCCAGCAGCTTAGATCCGCCAGGGGGAGGTGAAGCTTTCTTT
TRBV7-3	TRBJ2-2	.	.	CASSPGQATGELFF	TGTGCCAGCAGCCCGGGACAAGCCACCGGGGAGCTGTTTTTT
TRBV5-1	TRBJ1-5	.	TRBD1	CASSLSGQGSNQPQHF	TGCGCCAGCAGCTTGAGCGGACAGGGGAGCAATCAGCCCCAGCATTTT
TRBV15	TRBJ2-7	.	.	CATSRDRDNYEQYF	TGTGCCACCAGCAGAGATCGGGACAACTACGAGCAGTACTTC
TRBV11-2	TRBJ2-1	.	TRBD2	CASSSWTSRNEQFF	TGTGCCAGCAGCTCATGGACTAGCAGGAATGAGCAGTTCTTC
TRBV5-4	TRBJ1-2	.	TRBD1	CASSFYLDRGNGYTF	TGTGCCAGCAGCTTCTACCTCGACAGGGGAAATGGCTACACCTTC
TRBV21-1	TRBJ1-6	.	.	CASRDSTSSPLHF	TGTGCCAGCAGGGATAGCACAAGTTCACCCCTCCACTTT
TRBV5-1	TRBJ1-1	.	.	CASSLDINTEAFF	TGCGCCAGCAGCTTGGATATTAACACTGAAGCTTTCTTT
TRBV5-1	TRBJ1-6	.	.	CASSPNGQPYNSPLHF	TGCGCCAGCAGCCCAAACGGACAGCCGTATAATTCACCCCTCCACTTT
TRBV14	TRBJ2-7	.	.	CASSQLTGYEQYF	TGTGCCAGCAGCCAATTAACGGGCTACGAGCAGTACTTC
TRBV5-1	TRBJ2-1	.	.	CASSSGPGEQFF	TGCGCCAGCAGCTCGGGCCCGGGGGAGCAGTTCTTC
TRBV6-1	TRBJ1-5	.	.	CASNTREASGQPQHF	TGTGCCAGCAACACAAGGGAGGCGTCGGGTCAGCCCCAGCATTTT
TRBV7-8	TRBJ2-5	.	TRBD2	CASSRRPGLAVQETQYF	TGTGCCAGCAGCCGTCGCCCGGGACTAGCGGTCCAAGAGACCCAGTACTTC
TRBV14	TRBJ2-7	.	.	CASSIGYSYEQYF	TGTGCCAGCAGTATCGGGTACTCCTACGAGCAGTACTTC
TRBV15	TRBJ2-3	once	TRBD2	CATSTTTSGGGTRHSTDTQYF	TGTGCCACCAGCACCACAACTAGCGGGGGGGGCACTAGACATTCCACAGATACGCAGTATTTT
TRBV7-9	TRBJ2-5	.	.	CASSSRDSEWETQYF	TGTGCCAGCAGCTCCCGGGACTCAGAGTGGGAGACCCAGTACTTC
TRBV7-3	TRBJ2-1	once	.	CASSLTRQSGEQFF	TGTGCCAGCAGCTTAACTAGACAGTCAGGGGAGCAGTTCTTC
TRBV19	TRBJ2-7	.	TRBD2	CASSAGGGYEQYF	TGTGCCAGTAGTGCGGGGGGCGGGTACGAGCAGTACTTC
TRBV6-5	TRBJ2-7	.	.	CASSSYPSYEQYF	TGTGCCAGCAGTTCCTACCCCTCCTACGAGCAGTACTTC
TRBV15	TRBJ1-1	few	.	CATSRAQGENTEAFF	TGTGCCACCAGCAGGGCTCAGGGTGAGAACACTGAAGCTTTCTTT
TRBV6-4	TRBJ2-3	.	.	CASSPLASDTQYF	TGTGCCAGCAGCCCCTTAGCGTCAGATACGCAGTATTTT
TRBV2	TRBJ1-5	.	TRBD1	CASSDRTGDHQPQHF	TGTGCCAGCAGTGACCGGACAGGGGACCATCAGCCCCAGCATTTT